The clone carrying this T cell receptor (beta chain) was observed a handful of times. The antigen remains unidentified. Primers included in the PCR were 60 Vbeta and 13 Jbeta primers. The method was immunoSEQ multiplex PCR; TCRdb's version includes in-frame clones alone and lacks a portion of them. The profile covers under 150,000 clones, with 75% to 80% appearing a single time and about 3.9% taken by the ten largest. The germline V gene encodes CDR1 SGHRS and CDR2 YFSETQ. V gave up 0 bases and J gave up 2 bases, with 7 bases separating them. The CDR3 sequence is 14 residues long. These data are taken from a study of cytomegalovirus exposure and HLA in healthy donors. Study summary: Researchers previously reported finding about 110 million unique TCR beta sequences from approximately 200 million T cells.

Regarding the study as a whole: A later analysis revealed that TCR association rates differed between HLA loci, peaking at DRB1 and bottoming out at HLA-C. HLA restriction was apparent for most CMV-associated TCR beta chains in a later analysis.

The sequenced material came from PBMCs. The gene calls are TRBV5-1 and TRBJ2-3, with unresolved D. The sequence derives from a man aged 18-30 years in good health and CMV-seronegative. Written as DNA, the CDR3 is TGCGCCAGCAGCTTGGAGAGCGACACAGATACGCAGTATTTT. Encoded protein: CASSLESDTDTQYF.